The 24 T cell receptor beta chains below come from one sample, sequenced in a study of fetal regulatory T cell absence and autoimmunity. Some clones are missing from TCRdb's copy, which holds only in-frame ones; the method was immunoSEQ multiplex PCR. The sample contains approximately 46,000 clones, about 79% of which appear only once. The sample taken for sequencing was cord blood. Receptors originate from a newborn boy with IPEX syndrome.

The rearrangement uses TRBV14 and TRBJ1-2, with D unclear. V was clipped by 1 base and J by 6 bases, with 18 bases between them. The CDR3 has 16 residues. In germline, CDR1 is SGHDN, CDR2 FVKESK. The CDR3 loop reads CASSQVGVRRYNGYTF. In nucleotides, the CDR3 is TGTGCCAGCAGCCAAGTCGGGGTCAGGCGCTACAATGGCTACACCTTC.

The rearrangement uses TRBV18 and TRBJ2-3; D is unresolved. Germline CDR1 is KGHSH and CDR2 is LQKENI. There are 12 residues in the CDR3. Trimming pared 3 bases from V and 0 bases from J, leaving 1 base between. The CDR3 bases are TGTGCCAGCTCACCTAGCACAGATACGCAGTATTTT. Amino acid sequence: CASSPSTDTQYF.

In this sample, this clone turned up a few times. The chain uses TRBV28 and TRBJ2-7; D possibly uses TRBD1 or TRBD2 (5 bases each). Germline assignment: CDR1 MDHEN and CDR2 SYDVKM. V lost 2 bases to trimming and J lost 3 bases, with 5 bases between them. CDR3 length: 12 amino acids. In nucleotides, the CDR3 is TGTGCCAGCAGTTTAGGGGGCTACGAGCAGTACTTC. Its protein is CASSLGGYEQYF.

The CDR3 spells CASGLVRTSGRASYNEQFF. In nucleotides, the CDR3 is TGTGCTAGTGGTTTGGTCCGGACTAGCGGGAGGGCCTCCTACAATGAGCAGTTCTTC. This chain connects TRBV12-5 to TRBJ2-1; 15 positions agree with TRBD2. The V gene's germline CDR1 is LGHNT and CDR2 FRNRAP. J lost 0 bases, V lost 0 bases, and 3 bases had no gene match. This CDR3 region has 19 residues.

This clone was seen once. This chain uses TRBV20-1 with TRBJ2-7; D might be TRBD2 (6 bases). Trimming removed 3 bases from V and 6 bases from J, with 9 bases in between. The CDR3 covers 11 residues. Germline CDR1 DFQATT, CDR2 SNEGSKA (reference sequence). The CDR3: CSASWRGEQYF. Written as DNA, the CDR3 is TGCAGTGCTAGTTGGAGGGGCGAGCAGTACTTC.

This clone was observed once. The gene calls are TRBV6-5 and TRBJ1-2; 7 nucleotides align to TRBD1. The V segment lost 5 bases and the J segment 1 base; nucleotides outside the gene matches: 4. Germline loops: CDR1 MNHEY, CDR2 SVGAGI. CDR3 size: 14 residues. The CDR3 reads CASSDRAFNYGYTF. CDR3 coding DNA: TGTGCCAGCAGTGACAGGGCCTTTAACTATGGCTACACCTTC.

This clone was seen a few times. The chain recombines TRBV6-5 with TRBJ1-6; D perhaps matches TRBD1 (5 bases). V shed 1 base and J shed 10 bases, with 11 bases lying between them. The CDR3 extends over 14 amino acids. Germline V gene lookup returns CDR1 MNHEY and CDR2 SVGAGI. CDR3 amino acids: CASSYFVRDSPLHF. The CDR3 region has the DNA TGTGCCAGCAGTTACTTCGTGCGGGACTCACCCCTCCACTTT.

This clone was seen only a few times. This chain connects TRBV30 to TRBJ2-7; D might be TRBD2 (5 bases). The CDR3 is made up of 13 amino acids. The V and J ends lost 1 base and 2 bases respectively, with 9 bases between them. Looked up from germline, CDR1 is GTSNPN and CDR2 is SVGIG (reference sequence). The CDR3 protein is CAWSEAATYEQYF. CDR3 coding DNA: TGTGCCTGGAGTGAAGCGGCCACCTACGAGCAGTACTTC.

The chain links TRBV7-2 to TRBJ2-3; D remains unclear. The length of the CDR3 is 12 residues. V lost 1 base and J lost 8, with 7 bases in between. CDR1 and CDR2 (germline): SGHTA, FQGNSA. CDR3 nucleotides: TGTGCCAGCAGCTTAGACTGGGTTACGCAGTATTTT. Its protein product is CASSLDWVTQYF. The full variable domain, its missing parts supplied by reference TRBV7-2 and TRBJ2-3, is GAGVSQSPSNKVTEKGKDVELRCDPISGHTALYWYRQSLGQGLEFLIYFQGNSAPDKSGLPSDRFSAERTGGSVSTLTIQRTQQEDSAVYLCASSLDWVTQYFGPGTRLTVL.

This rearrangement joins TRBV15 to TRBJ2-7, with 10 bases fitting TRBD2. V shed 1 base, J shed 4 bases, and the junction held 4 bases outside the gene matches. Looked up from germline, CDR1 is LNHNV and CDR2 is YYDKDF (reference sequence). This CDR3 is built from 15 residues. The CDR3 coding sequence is TGTGCCACCAGCAGAGGTCTAGCGGGGGCGTACGAGCAGTACTTC. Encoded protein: CATSRGLAGAYEQYF.

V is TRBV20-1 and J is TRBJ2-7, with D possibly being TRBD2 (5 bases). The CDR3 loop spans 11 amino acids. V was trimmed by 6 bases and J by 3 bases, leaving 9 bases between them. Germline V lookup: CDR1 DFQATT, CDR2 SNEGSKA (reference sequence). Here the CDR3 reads CSAQTSYEQYF. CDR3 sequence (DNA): TGCAGTGCGCAAACTAGCTACGAGCAGTACTTC.

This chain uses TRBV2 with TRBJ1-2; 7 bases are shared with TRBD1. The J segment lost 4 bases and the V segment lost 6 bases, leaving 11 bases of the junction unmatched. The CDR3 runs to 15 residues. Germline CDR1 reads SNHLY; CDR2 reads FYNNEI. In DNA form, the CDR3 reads TGTGCCAGCAGGACAAACCGGGACAGAAGCTATGGCTACACCTTC. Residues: CASRTNRDRSYGYTF. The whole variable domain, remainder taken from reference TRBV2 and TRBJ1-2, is EPEVTQTPSHQVTQMGQEVILRCVPISNHLYFYWYRQILGQKVEFLVSFYNNEISEKSEIFDDQFSVERPDGSNFTLKIRSTKLEDSAMYFCASRTNRDRSYGYTFGSGTRLTVV.

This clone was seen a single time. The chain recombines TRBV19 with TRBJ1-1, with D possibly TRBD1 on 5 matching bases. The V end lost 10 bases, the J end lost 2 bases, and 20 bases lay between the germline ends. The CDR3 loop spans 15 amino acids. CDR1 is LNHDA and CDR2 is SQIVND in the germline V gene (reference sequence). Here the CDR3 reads CATLPQGRSNTEAFF. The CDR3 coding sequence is TGTGCCACCTTACCTCAGGGAAGATCCAACACTGAAGCTTTCTTT.

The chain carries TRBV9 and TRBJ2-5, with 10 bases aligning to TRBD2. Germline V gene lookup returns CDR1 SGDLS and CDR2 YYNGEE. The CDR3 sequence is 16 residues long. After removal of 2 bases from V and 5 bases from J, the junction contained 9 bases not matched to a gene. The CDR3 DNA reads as TGTGCCAGCAGCGTCACCCTAGCGGGAGTCGGTGAGACCCAGTACTTC. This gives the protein CASSVTLAGVGETQYF.

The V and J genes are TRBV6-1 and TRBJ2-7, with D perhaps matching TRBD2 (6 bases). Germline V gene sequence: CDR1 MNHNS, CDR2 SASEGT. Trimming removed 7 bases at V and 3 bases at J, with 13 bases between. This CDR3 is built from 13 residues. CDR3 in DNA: TGTGCCAGCATTATGACCGGGGGCTACGAGCAGTACTTC. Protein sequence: CASIMTGGYEQYF.

The CDR3 region is CASSPGTGSGSPLHF. CDR3 sequence (DNA): TGCGCCAGCAGCCCAGGGACAGGGTCAGGTTCACCCCTCCACTTT. V gene TRBV4-3 combines with J gene TRBJ1-6; 9 positions agree with TRBD1. J was trimmed by 9 bases and V by 4 bases; bases with no gene match: 7. The germline gives CDR1 LGHNA, CDR2 YSLEER. This CDR3 has 15 residues.

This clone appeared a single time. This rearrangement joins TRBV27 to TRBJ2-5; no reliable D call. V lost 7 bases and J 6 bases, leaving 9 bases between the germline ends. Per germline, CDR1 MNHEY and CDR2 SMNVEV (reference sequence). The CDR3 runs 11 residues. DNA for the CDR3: TGTGCCAGCACCTTAGGGAAGACCCAGTACTTC. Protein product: CASTLGKTQYF.

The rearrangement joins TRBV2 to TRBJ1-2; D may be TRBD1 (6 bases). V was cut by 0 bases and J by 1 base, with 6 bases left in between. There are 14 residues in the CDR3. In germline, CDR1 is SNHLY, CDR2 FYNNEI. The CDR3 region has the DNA TGTGCCAGCAGTGAAGCGGGACATAACTATGGCTACACCTTC. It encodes CASSEAGHNYGYTF.

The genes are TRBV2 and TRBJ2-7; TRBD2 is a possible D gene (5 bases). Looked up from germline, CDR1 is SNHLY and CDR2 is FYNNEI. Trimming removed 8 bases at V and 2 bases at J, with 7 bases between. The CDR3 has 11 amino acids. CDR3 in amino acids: CASERAYEQYF. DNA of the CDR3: TGTGCCAGCGAGAGGGCCTACGAGCAGTACTTC.

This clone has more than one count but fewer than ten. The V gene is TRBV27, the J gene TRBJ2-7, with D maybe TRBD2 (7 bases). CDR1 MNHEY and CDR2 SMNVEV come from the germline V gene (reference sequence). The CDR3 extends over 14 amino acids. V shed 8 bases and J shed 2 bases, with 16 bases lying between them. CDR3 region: CASGRGPFPYEQYF. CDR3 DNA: TGTGCCAGCGGGCGGGGGCCATTCCCCTACGAGCAGTACTTC.

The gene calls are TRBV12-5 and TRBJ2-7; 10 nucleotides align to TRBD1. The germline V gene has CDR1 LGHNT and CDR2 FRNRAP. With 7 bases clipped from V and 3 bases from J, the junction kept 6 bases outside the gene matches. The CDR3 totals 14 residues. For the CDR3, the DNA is TGTGCTAGTGTTCCGGGACAGGGGTTCTACGAGCAGTACTTC. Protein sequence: CASVPGQGFYEQYF.

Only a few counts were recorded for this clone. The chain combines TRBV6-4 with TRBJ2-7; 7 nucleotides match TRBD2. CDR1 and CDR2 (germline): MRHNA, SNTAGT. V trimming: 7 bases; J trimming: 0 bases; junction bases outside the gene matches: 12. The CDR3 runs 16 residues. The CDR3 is CASMGGWLAASYEQYF. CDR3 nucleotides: TGTGCCAGCATGGGAGGGTGGCTAGCGGCCTCCTACGAGCAGTACTTC.

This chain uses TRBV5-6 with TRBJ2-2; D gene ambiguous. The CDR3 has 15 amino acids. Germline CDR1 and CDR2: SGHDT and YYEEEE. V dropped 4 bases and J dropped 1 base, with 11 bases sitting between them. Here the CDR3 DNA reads TGTGCCAGCAGCCGCATGGGTATGAACACCGGGGAGCTGTTTTTT. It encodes CASSRMGMNTGELFF.

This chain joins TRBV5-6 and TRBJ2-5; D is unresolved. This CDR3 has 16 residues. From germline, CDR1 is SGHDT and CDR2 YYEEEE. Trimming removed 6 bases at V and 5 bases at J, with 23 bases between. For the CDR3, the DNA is TGTGCCAGCACCAAAAGGCTGGCCCTCCTGGGGGAGACCCAGTACTTC. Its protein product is CASTKRLALLGETQYF.